A selection of T cell receptor beta chains follows, all from one sample in a study of neurological immune-mediated disorders. TCRdb redid the calling of the 5' RACE reads with MiXCR, one entry per CDR3 protein. Of about 79,000 distinct CDR3 sequences in the sample, over 12% are singletons; the top ten hold 6.8%. Input material: PBMCs. These receptors were collected from a woman aged 45-60 years in good health. CDR3s leave out the opening cysteine and the closing phenylalanine or tryptophan. Rows may omit the clone size; those that give it use once, few, many or a size class.

>TRBJ2-7|TRBV6-5|many
ASSYSTGRNEQY
>TRBJ1-2|TRBV20-1|many
SARDRGYGYT
>TRBJ2-3|TRBV28|-
ASSVTQGATDTQY
>TRBJ2-2|TRBV20-1|-
SARDGGRASGELF
>TRBJ2-3|TRBV29-1|many
SVQITGASTDTQY
>TRBJ2-7|TRBV5-1|many
ASSLVAGAYYEQY
>TRBJ2-5|TRBV12-3/TRBV12-4|many
ASKRETQY
>TRBJ2-5|TRBV28|many
ASSTGLAGGETQY
>TRBJ2-2|TRBV24-1|-
ATSGAGTGRTGELF
>TRBJ2-3|TRBV9|few
ASSVRAGRTDTQY
>TRBJ2-4|TRBV2|many
ASRFSESLAKNIQY
>TRBJ1-6|TRBV10-3|-
AISDRANNSPLH
>TRBJ1-2|TRBV5-1|-
ASRLTQSANYGYT
>TRBJ2-1|TRBV20-1|-
SARDLGRGGLNEQF
>TRBJ1-4|TRBV20-1|medium-sized
SARDRRTEKLF
>TRBJ1-1|TRBV24-1|many
ATSGQGGNTEAF
>TRBJ2-7|TRBV5-1|many
ASSLEQGAAYEQY
>TRBJ1-1|TRBV6-1|-
ASRAGQGHMNTEAF
>TRBJ2-5|TRBV5-1|many
ASSLALTVKETQY
>TRBJ2-1|TRBV12-3/TRBV12-4|many
ASSSTGTFNEQF
>TRBJ2-3|TRBV10-3|many
AISFPRGGASTDTQY
>TRBJ2-1|TRBV7-9|once
ASSLAASERERDQQF